These T cell receptor beta chains were read from a single sample in a study of vaccination and CD4 T cells after COVID-19. Each CDR3 protein is one row after TCRdb ran MiXCR on the PCR reads. The sample contains 12,000 to 15,000 distinct CDR3 sequences, about 55% of which appear only once. Antigens for these TCRs are unknown. The specimen was CD4+ T cells from blood, cultured in vitro, collected before SARS-CoV-2 vaccination. These receptor sequences come from a human donor who had recovered from COVID-19. CDR3s include the opening cysteine and the closing phenylalanine or tryptophan. The order of the fields is V gene, D gene, clone size, J gene, CDR3 protein, CDR3 DNA. The D gene is left open where the match is weak. For some rows the clone size is stated as once, few or many, or as a class when expanded; others skip it.

>TRBV4-2|-|-|TRBJ2-2
CASSQDLETGELFF
TGTGCCAGCAGCCAAGACTTGGAGACCGGGGAGCTGTTTTTT
>TRBV6-1|-|-|TRBJ2-7
CASARPPTQYF
TGTGCCAGCGCCCGGCCGCCTACGCAGTACTTC
>TRBV5-1|TRBD2|-|TRBJ2-3
CASSSPGGSGSDTQYF
TGCGCCAGCAGCTCCCCAGGGGGTAGCGGGAGCGATACGCAGTATTTT
>TRBV28|-|-|TRBJ1-5
CASSLFEMRQLDQPQHF
TGTGCCAGCAGTTTATTTGAGATGAGACAGTTAGATCAGCCCCAGCATTTT
>TRBV7-8|-|few|TRBJ1-1
CASSPQGTEAFF
TGTGCCAGCAGCCCTCAGGGAACTGAAGCTTTCTTT
>TRBV5-4|-|-|TRBJ2-3
CASRNRDTITDTQYF
TGTGCCAGCCGAAACCGGGACACTATCACAGATACGCAGTATTTT
>TRBV10-3|TRBD2|-|TRBJ2-3
CAIGAPGLAGGTTDTQYF
TGTGCCATCGGGGCCCCGGGACTAGCGGGAGGGACCACAGATACGCAGTATTTT
>TRBV5-3|-|once|TRBJ2-7
CARPTGRGWQYF
TGTGCCAGGCCGACAGGGAGGGGTTGGCAGTACTTC
>TRBV7-2|-|-|TRBJ2-1
CASSLGLARGYNEQFF
TGTGCCAGCAGCTTAGGGCTGGCGAGGGGTTACAATGAGCAGTTCTTC
>TRBV11-2|-|once|TRBJ2-7
CASSSTGGGSYEQYF
TGTGCCAGCAGCTCTACAGGGGGGGGCTCCTACGAGCAGTACTTC
>TRBV6-2/TRBV6-3|TRBD1|-|TRBJ1-3
CASSHRDSRNTIYF
TGTGCCAGCAGTCACCGGGACAGTAGAAACACCATATATTTT
>TRBV6-1|TRBD1|-|TRBJ2-3
CASSGGTGHTDTQYF
TGTGCCAGCAGTGGGGGGACAGGTCACACAGATACGCAGTATTTT
>TRBV4-1|-|-|TRBJ2-5
CASSLRVGETQYF
TGCGCCAGCAGCCTGCGGGTTGGGGAGACCCAGTACTTC
>TRBV4-1|-|few|TRBJ2-3
CASSPVVGGRQDTQYF
TGCGCCAGCAGCCCTGTGGTGGGGGGCCGTCAAGATACGCAGTATTTT
>TRBV12-3/TRBV12-4|TRBD1|-|TRBJ1-5
CASSLYDRGLQPQHF
TGTGCCAGCAGTTTGTACGACAGGGGACTGCAGCCCCAGCATTTT
>TRBV18|TRBD2|-|TRBJ2-7
CASSLGRTSGIYEQYF
TGTGCCAGCTCACTGGGTAGGACTAGCGGGATCTACGAGCAGTACTTC
>TRBV20-1|-|-|TRBJ2-1
CSARDRVAVTYNEQFF
TGCAGTGCTAGAGATCGCGTAGCGGTCACCTACAATGAGCAGTTCTTC
>TRBV7-2|-|few|TRBJ2-3
CANTPDPSTDTQYF
TGTGCCAACACCCCGGACCCTAGCACAGATACGCAGTATTTT
>TRBV5-4|TRBD2|-|TRBJ2-3
CASSGGSGRAITDTQYF
TGTGCCAGCAGCGGGGGTAGCGGGAGAGCGATCACAGATACGCAGTATTTT
>TRBV20-1|-|-|TRBJ1-3
CSARDISPDGNTIYF
TGCAGTGCTAGAGATATTAGTCCAGATGGAAACACCATATATTTT
>TRBV4-2|-|-|TRBJ2-2
CASSQDYRQENTGELFF
TGTGCCAGCAGCCAAGATTATAGACAGGAGAACACCGGGGAGCTGTTTTTT
>TRBV20-1|-|few|TRBJ1-2
CSAREANYGYTF
TGCAGTGCTAGGGAAGCGAACTATGGCTACACCTTC
>TRBV27|TRBD2|-|TRBJ2-3
CASSLGLAVFTDTQYF
TGTGCCAGCAGTTTAGGGCTAGCGGTCTTCACAGATACGCAGTATTTT
>TRBV9|TRBD2|-|TRBJ2-1
CASSIQVAGLVNEQFF
TGTGCCAGCAGCATCCAAGTAGCGGGATTAGTCAATGAGCAGTTCTTC
>TRBV7-9|TRBD2|-|TRBJ2-5
CASSTSTSGRETQYF
TGTGCCAGCAGCACTTCGACTAGCGGAAGAGAGACCCAGTACTTC
>TRBV28|-|-|TRBJ1-2
CASSFPELYGYTF
TGTGCCAGCAGTTTTCCTGAACTGTATGGCTACACCTTC
>TRBV15|TRBD2|-|TRBJ2-1
CATSREGTSPYNEQFF
TGTGCCACCAGCAGAGAAGGGACTAGCCCATACAATGAGCAGTTCTTC
>TRBV19|-|-|TRBJ2-7
CASSIGRGYEQYF
TGTGCCAGTAGTATAGGGAGGGGCTACGAGCAGTACTTC
>TRBV24-1|-|few|TRBJ2-3
CATSDLAGANTDTQYF
TGTGCCACCAGTGATTTGGCGGGGGCCAACACAGATACGCAGTATTTT
>TRBV27|TRBD1|once|TRBJ2-1
CASSLYRGTGRFF
TGTGCCAGCAGTTTATATCGGGGGACAGGGCGGTTCTTC
>TRBV15|-|few|TRBJ2-5
CATSRGASTEETQYF
TGTGCCACCAGCAGAGGTGCCAGTACAGAAGAGACCCAGTACTTC
>TRBV28|-|-|TRBJ1-6
CASKDTPRGSPLHF
TGTGCCAGCAAAGACACCCCTCGGGGCTCACCCCTCCACTTT
>TRBV20-1|-|few|TRBJ1-5
CSARALAGGQPQHF
TGCAGTGCTAGAGCCCTAGCGGGGGGTCAGCCCCAGCATTTT
>TRBV11-1|TRBD1|-|TRBJ1-5
CASSIRESGGDVGIYSNQPQHF
TGTGCCAGCAGCATAAGGGAGTCAGGGGGGGACGTTGGAATTTATAGCAATCAGCCCCAGCATTTT
>TRBV27|-|-|TRBJ1-1
CASSLGAGGEAFF
TGTGCCAGCAGTTTGGGGGCAGGCGGAGAAGCTTTCTTT
>TRBV6-1|-|few|TRBJ2-7
CASSPGISYEQYF
TGTGCCAGCAGCCCCGGGATATCCTACGAGCAGTACTTC
>TRBV20-1|TRBD2|-|TRBJ2-5
CSASGRQETQYF
TGCAGTGCTAGCGGGAGGCAAGAGACCCAGTACTTC
>TRBV19|-|few|TRBJ2-2
CASSIRPALGQRPGELFF
TGTGCCAGTAGTATACGCCCAGCCCTAGGGCAAAGGCCCGGGGAGCTGTTTTTT
>TRBV20-1|TRBD1|few|TRBJ1-5
CSARATGGGSNQPQHF
TGCAGTGCTAGAGCCACAGGGGGAGGAAGCAATCAGCCCCAGCATTTT
>TRBV19|-|-|TRBJ2-7
CASSAGFLDEQYF
TGTGCCAGTAGTGCGGGCTTCCTAGACGAGCAGTACTTC
>TRBV19|TRBD1|medium-sized|TRBJ2-2
CASSMDRAGELFF
TGTGCCAGTAGTATGGACAGGGCTGGGGAGCTGTTTTTT
>TRBV14|TRBD1|-|TRBJ1-1
CASSHRDRENTEAFF
TGTGCCAGCAGCCACCGGGACAGGGAGAACACTGAAGCTTTCTTT
>TRBV20-1|TRBD2|-|TRBJ2-2
CSARDRLAGVAGELFF
TGCAGTGCTAGAGATCGACTAGCGGGAGTAGCCGGGGAGCTGTTTTTT
>TRBV7-3|-|few|TRBJ2-2
CASSHEGPNTGELFF
TGTGCCAGCAGCCACGAGGGTCCGAACACCGGGGAGCTGTTTTTT
>TRBV7-9|-|few|TRBJ1-6
CASSSRDLYNSPLHF
TGTGCCAGCAGCTCCCGGGACCTATATAATTCACCCCTCCACTTT
>TRBV6-1|TRBD1|-|TRBJ2-7
CASSGGQEQYF
TGTGCCAGCAGTGGGGGACAGGAGCAGTACTTC
>TRBV27|TRBD2|few|TRBJ2-2
CASSSPSSGTSTNTGELFF
TGTGCCAGCAGTTCCCCCTCCTCCGGGACTAGCACGAACACCGGGGAGCTGTTTTTT
>TRBV10-3|-|-|TRBJ1-1
CAISRENTEAFF
TGTGCCATAAGCAGGGAAAACACTGAAGCTTTCTTT
>TRBV11-2|-|-|TRBJ1-1
CASSPDDGRNTEAFF
TGTGCCAGCAGCCCAGACGATGGCCGGAACACTGAAGCTTTCTTT
>TRBV10-3|-|few|TRBJ2-5
CAIQVLFSQRGETQYF
TGTGCCATTCAGGTCCTCTTTTCGCAGAGAGGGGAGACCCAGTACTTC
>TRBV5-1|TRBD1|-|TRBJ1-3
CASSSRQGASGNTIYF
TGCGCCAGCAGCTCGCGACAGGGGGCCTCTGGAAACACCATATATTTT
>TRBV24-1|TRBD1|few|TRBJ1-6
CATSQGVSSPLHF
TGTGCCACCAGTCAGGGGGTATCTTCACCCCTCCACTTT
>TRBV6-1|-|-|TRBJ2-7
CASSVLGPFSYEQYF
TGTGCCAGCAGTGTCCTTGGGCCCTTCTCCTACGAGCAGTACTTC
>TRBV20-1|TRBD2|-|TRBJ2-3
CSATSGGYTDTQYF
TGCAGTGCCACTAGCGGGGGGTACACAGATACGCAGTATTTT